This TCR beta chain was recovered during a study of cytomegalovirus exposure and HLA in healthy donors. This clone was counted once. Its antigen is currently unknown. The PCR was carried out with 60 Vbeta primers and 13 Jbeta primers. Clones were sequenced by immunoSEQ multiplex PCR, and TCRdb holds only the in-frame ones, with some missing. The sample has 130,000 to 150,000 clones; approximately 82% are singletons. The junction had 21 bases not matched to a gene; V was cut back by 4 bases and J by 8 bases. The CDR3 spans 19 residues. Germline CDR1 is SEHNR and CDR2 is FQNEAQ (reference sequence). Participants comprised healthy donors of bone marrow. Findings and caveats of the study: According to reports, the classifier identified cytomegalovirus status with high specificity and sensitivity.

V and J are TRBV7-9 and TRBJ2-3, with 10 positions matching TRBD2. The receptor was isolated from a woman aged 60 to 75 in good health and CMV-seropositive. Sample: PBMCs. DNA for the CDR3: TGTGCCAGCAGCTCACGTCCCGGGACTAGCGTGGAGCCTCCCGGTACGCAGTATTTT. This gives the protein CASSSRPGTSVEPPGTQYF.